The 12 T cell receptor beta chains below all came from one sample that was sequenced in a study of cytomegalovirus exposure and HLA in healthy donors. The PCR used 60 Vbeta and 13 Jbeta primers. Profiled with immunoSEQ multiplex PCR; TCRdb holds only in-frame clones, not every one. The profile covers some 75,000 clones, with around 81% appearing a single time and 5.5% to 6% taken by the ten largest. What was sequenced was PBMCs. Every receptor here comes from a man between 18 and 35 years old in good health and CMV-seropositive.

This clone was seen only a few times. This chain uses TRBV10-2 with TRBJ2-7, with TRBD2 identical over 7 bases. The CDR3 has 15 amino acids. J gave up 1 base and V 0 bases, and 3 bases lay outside the gene matches. In germline, CDR1 is WSHSY, CDR2 SAAADI. For the CDR3, the DNA is TGCGCCAGCAGTGAGTCGCAGCGGGGATCCTACGAGCAGTACTTC. It translates to CASSESQRGSYEQYF.

The genes are TRBV5-1 and TRBJ2-5; TRBD2 matches at 8 bases. Germline V lookup: CDR1 SGHRS, CDR2 YFSETQ. The length of the CDR3 is 13 residues. The V and J ends lost 2 bases and 5 bases, in that order; junction bases with no gene match: 2. This chain's CDR3 is CASSFSGEETQYF. DNA of the CDR3: TGCGCCAGCAGCTTTAGCGGGGAGGAGACCCAGTACTTC.

Turning to this clone: The germline gene is not matched at one end of the junction; a read error may be the cause. The chain joins TRBV4-1 to TRBJ1-4, with D perhaps matching TRBD1 (6 bases). CDR1 is MGHRA and CDR2 is YSYEKL in the germline V gene. CDR3 length: 14 amino acids. CDR3 sequence: CASSQDSRRRQALF. The CDR3 DNA reads as TGCGCCAGCAGCCAAGATAGTCGTCGGAGACAGGCGCTTTTT.

The rearrangement uses TRBV9 and TRBJ1-2; TRBD1 is a possible D gene (6 bases). V gave up 1 base and J gave up 8 bases, with 12 bases separating them. In germline, CDR1 is SGDLS, CDR2 YYNGEE. The CDR3 is 13 residues long. CDR3 sequence reads: CASSVHRDIGYTF. Here the CDR3 DNA reads TGTGCCAGCAGCGTACACCGGGACATAGGCTACACCTTC.

This clone was counted only a few times. The CDR3 carries no conserved terminal phenylalanine or tryptophan, so it likely arises from a read error. The DNA is left out, because the CDR3 cannot be placed on it with certainty; the CDR3 is given as TCRdb lists it. The chain joins TRBV10-2 to TRBJ2-7; TRBD2, as called in the table, went unchecked against the DNA. Ends included, the CDR3 has 15 residues. CDR1 WSHSY and CDR2 SAAADI come from the germline V gene. The CDR3 reads CASSEFASGSLNSGL.

This clone was seen just once. The chain employs TRBV6-1 and TRBJ2-2; D gene unclear. This CDR3 spans 11 amino acids. Looked up from germline, CDR1 is MNHNS and CDR2 is SASEGT. Trimming took off 7 bases at V and 7 bases at J, with 7 bases between the two ends. The CDR3 region has the DNA TGTGCCAGCATCCAGATCGGGGAGCTGTTTTTT. Translating it yields CASIQIGELFF.

The CDR3 reads CASSLSGVGYEQYF. For the CDR3, the DNA is TGTGCCAGCAGCTTGTCGGGAGTCGGCTACGAGCAGTACTTC. The V gene is TRBV27, the J gene TRBJ2-7; D perhaps matches TRBD2 (6 bases). From germline, CDR1 is MNHEY and CDR2 SMNVEV (reference sequence). The CDR3 contains 14 residues. The ends were cut back, 6 bases at V and 3 bases at J, with 15 bases in the middle.

With regard to this clone: The same CDR3 can be traced to other DNA sequences in this sample. This sequence joins TRBV9 and TRBJ2-1, with D uncertain. Germline lookup yields CDR1 SGDLS and CDR2 YYNGEE. The V end was cut by 0 bases, the J end by 7 bases, with 5 bases between. The CDR3 is 12 residues long. The CDR3 sequence: CASSVAGNEQFF. CDR3 coding DNA: TGTGCCAGCAGCGTAGCCGGGAATGAGCAGTTCTTC.

This sequence joins TRBV25-1 and TRBJ1-1; TRBD1 might be the D (5 bases). V was pared by 6 bases and J by 7 bases, with 15 bases between. The CDR3 length is 13 residues. Germline V CDR1 and CDR2: MGHDK, SYGVNS. CDR3 sequence (DNA): TGTGCCAGCAGAGCTAGTGGGACTTTTGAAGCTTTCTTT. It specifies CASRASGTFEAFF.

In its sample, this clone was seen a few times. This CDR3 is also generated by other DNA sequences in the sample. The gene calls are TRBV10-2 and TRBJ1-5; D is uncertain. Trimming left V 2 bases short and J 2 bases short, with 7 bases between. CDR1 is WSHSY, CDR2 SAAADI, per germline. The CDR3 length is 14 residues. CDR3 amino acids: CASSEPPGNQPQHF. DNA of the CDR3: TGCGCCAGCAGTGAGCCCCCTGGCAATCAGCCCCAGCATTTT.

J is TRBJ2-1 and V is TRBV7-2; 8 bases are a match to TRBD2. The CDR3 loop spans 12 amino acids. Trimming at V came to 3 bases and at J to 15 bases, leaving 7 bases not matched to a gene. The germline CDR1 and CDR2 sequences are SGHTA and FQGNSA. DNA for the CDR3: TGTGCCAGCAGCTTTAGCGGGAACGATCCGTTCTTC. As protein: CASSFSGNDPFF.

This chain uses TRBV6-5 with TRBJ2-7; possibly TRBD1 for D (5 bases). Trimming removed 5 bases from V and 5 bases from J, with 10 bases in between. Germline-derived CDR1 and CDR2 are MNHEY and SVGAGI. The CDR3 consists of 12 residues. The CDR3 here is CASSTQGNEQYF. The CDR3 bases are TGTGCCAGCAGTACCCAGGGAAACGAGCAGTACTTC.